Following are 10 T cell receptor beta chains from one sample sequenced in a study of cytomegalovirus exposure and HLA in healthy donors. The PCR employed 60 Vbeta primers together with 13 Jbeta primers. Measured with immunoSEQ multiplex PCR; TCRdb has only the in-frame clones, and not every one. The table records some 120,000 clones, around 73% of them present only once. Sequencing was performed on PBMCs. All receptors derive from a man aged 60 to 75 in good health and CMV-seropositive.

This clone came up a few times. The chain recombines TRBV28 with TRBJ1-1, with TRBD1 identical over 7 bases. Unmatched junction bases numbered 11, after V lost 6 bases and J lost 4 bases. The CDR3 spans 15 residues. In germline, CDR1 is MDHEN, CDR2 SYDVKM. CDR3 nucleotides: TGTGCCAGCAGACCACGACAGGGTCTAAGCACTGAAGCTTTCTTT. Translated, it gives CASRPRQGLSTEAFF. The complete variable domain, with remaining parts taken from reference TRBV28 and TRBJ1-1, reads DVKVTQSSRYLVKRTGEKVFLECVQDMDHENMFWYRQDPGLGLRLIYFSYDVKMKEKGDIPEGYSVSREKKERFSLILESASTNQTSMYLCASRPRQGLSTEAFFGQGTRLTVV.

V gene TRBV11-2 combines with J gene TRBJ2-4, with 7 positions matching TRBD1. The CDR3 length is 17 residues. The V and J ends lost 3 bases and 1 base, in that order; junction bases with no gene match: 9. Germline V CDR1 and CDR2: SGHAT, FQNNGV. CDR3 region: CASSLGYRGPAKNIQYF. The DNA for the CDR3 is TGTGCCAGCAGCTTGGGGTACAGGGGTCCTGCCAAAAACATTCAGTACTTC.

The chain recombines TRBV2 with TRBJ2-2; D call uncertain. This CDR3 region has 14 residues. V gave up 0 bases and J gave up 1 base, with 3 bases separating them. Germline V gives CDR1 SNHLY, CDR2 FYNNEI. DNA of the CDR3: TGTGCCAGCAGTGAAGCCAGGAACACCGGGGAGCTGTTTTTT. Its translation: CASSEARNTGELFF.

This clone was observed a few times. The CDR3 DNA follows: TGTGCCAGCAGCATCCTCAGGGCCTCCTACGAGCAGTACTTC. Its translation: CASSILRASYEQYF. The rearrangement links TRBV11-2 to TRBJ2-7, with a possible D match to TRBD1 (5 bases). Germline V lookup: CDR1 SGHAT, CDR2 FQNNGV. CDR3 size: 14 residues. V gave up 5 bases and J gave up 0 bases, with 11 bases separating them.

The V call is TRBV28, the J call TRBJ1-2, with D perhaps matching TRBD1 (6 bases). The CDR3 sequence is 15 residues long. V was clipped by 6 bases and J by 8 bases, with 22 bases between them. The V gene's germline CDR1 is MDHEN and CDR2 SYDVKM. CDR3 coding DNA: TGTGCCAGCAGCTCTCCGAACAGGGTTGCCTACGGCTACACCTTC. Protein product: CASSSPNRVAYGYTF.

The rearrangement joins TRBV7-3 to TRBJ2-3; 8 positions agree with TRBD1. The CDR3 runs to 15 residues. Germline lookup yields CDR1 SGHTA and CDR2 FQGTGA. The V and J ends lost 3 bases and 5 bases, in that order; junction bases with no gene match: 7. The CDR3 nucleotides are TGTGCCAGCAGCTTTCAGGGGGCCTCGGGAGATACGCAGTATTTT. Amino acids: CASSFQGASGDTQYF.

This chain connects TRBV25-1 to TRBJ2-3; TRBD2 matches at 7 bases. The CDR3 covers 14 residues. With 5 bases clipped from V and 1 base from J, the junction kept 3 bases outside the gene matches. Looked up from germline, CDR1 is MGHDK and CDR2 is SYGVNS. This CDR3 is CASSTRGGTDTQYF. In nucleotides, the CDR3 is TGTGCCAGCAGTACCCGGGGGGGCACAGATACGCAGTATTTT.

The genes are TRBV6-5 and TRBJ2-5; 9 bases are a match to TRBD1. J was trimmed by 5 bases and V by 5 bases; bases with no gene match: 9. Germline CDR1 MNHEY, CDR2 SVGAGI. The CDR3 runs 15 residues. The CDR3 bases are TGTGCCAGCAGTGCCAGGACAGGGGTTTCGGAGACCCAGTACTTC. As protein: CASSARTGVSETQYF.

The chain employs TRBV18 and TRBJ1-2; D not certain. This CDR3 is built from 15 residues. Germline CDR1 is KGHSH and CDR2 is LQKENI. The V end was cut by 6 bases, the J end by 1 base, with 15 bases between. CDR3 bases: TGTGCCAGCTCCCAAGGGAGGGTCCTTAACTATGGCTACACCTTC. Translated: CASSQGRVLNYGYTF.

This clone came up a few times. V and J are TRBV11-3 and TRBJ1-1; D is unclear. This CDR3 region has 12 residues. Trimming left V 3 bases short and J 5 bases short, with 7 bases between. CDR1 and CDR2 (germline): SGHNT, YENEEA. CDR3 sequence: CASSFAGTEAFF. The CDR3 DNA reads TGTGCCAGCAGCTTTGCCGGGACTGAAGCTTTCTTT.